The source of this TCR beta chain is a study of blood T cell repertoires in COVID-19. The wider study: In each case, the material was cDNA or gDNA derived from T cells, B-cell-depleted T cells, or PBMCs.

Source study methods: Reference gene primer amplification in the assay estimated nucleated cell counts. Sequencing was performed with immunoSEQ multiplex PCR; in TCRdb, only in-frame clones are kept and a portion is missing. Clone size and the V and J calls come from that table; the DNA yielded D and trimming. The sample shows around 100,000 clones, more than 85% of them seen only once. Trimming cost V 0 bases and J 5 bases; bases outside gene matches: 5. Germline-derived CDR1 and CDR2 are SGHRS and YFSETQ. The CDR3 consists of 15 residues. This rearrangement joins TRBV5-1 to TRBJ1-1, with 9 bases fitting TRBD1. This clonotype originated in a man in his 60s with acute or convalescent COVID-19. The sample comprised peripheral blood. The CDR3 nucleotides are TGCGCCAGCAGCTTGGGGGGACAGGGATTGACTGAAGCTTTCTTT. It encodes CASSLGGQGLTEAFF.